This T cell receptor (beta chain) was captured in a study of tumor and adjacent non-tumor tissue in lung cancer. Background on the study: There were some 11 adenocarcinoma, a couple of squamous cell carcinoma and 1 small cell lung cancer cases. Stage I to III disease affected about ten men and 5 women aged roughly 31 to 85.

The template was RNA from unsorted bulk tissue. More than 3 cm separated this lung sample from the edge of the tumor. Between August and November 2014, newly diagnosed, chemotherapy-naive lung cancer patients underwent thoracic surgery in China. The library came from three nested PCR rounds adapted from ARM-PCR protocols. TCRdb redid the calling of the multiplex PCR reads with MiXCR, one entry per CDR3 protein. The sample lists approximately 77,000 distinct CDR3 sequences, approximately 80% occurring once. This clonotype was seen once. Its antigen is currently unknown. Trimming removed 6 bases at V and 4 bases at J, with 18 bases between. Germline V gives CDR1 DFQATT, CDR2 SNEGSKA (reference sequence). The CDR3 loop spans 15 amino acids. Study-level findings and limits: Significantly higher TCR diversity was found in tumor than normal lung.

This clonotype originated in a man aged 60 to 69 with non-small cell lung cancer. The sequencing sample was made of distant non-tumor lung tissue. This chain joins TRBV20-1 and TRBJ2-2; D may correspond to TRBD1 or TRBD2 (6 bases each). CDR3 bases: TGCAGTGCCACACTAGAGGGGGGAACCACCGGGGAGCTGTTTTTT. It specifies CSATLEGGTTGELFF.